This TCR beta chain emerged from a study of regulatory T cells in long-lasting Graves disease. This clonotype was seen only a few times. Sample time point: newly diagnosed GD, antithyroid drugs for less than 3 months. RNA isolated from PBMCs was used to make the TCR library. V lost 3 bases to trimming and J lost 2 bases; unmatched junction nucleotides: 14. Germline V CDR1 and CDR2: SEHNR, FQNEAQ (reference sequence). This CDR3 comprises 18 residues. According to the study, TCR beta libraries were built with iRepertoire HTBI primers and CDR3-region Arm-PCR. TCRdb re-derived calls from the multiplex PCR reads in MiXCR, one entry per CDR3 protein. The sample carries 440,000 or so distinct CDR3 sequences, about a sixth recorded once. These records were also assigned to another study, of T cells in Graves' hyperthyroidism and ophthalmopathy. That report adds: Criteria for exclusion of patients were uncontrolled infection, other autoimmune disease, pregnancy or lactation.

The chain couples TRBV7-9 to TRBJ2-3; 7 nucleotides line up with TRBD2. The clonotype comes from a woman aged 30 to 39 with Graves disease. The input for sequencing was peripheral blood mononuclear cells (PBMCs), taken at new diagnosis, from a patient treated with antithyroid drugs. For the CDR3, the DNA is TGTGCCAGCAGCTTCCAGGGACTAACGCTGCATCACACAGATACGCAGTATTTT. Translation gives CASSFQGLTLHHTDTQYF. The complete variable domain, with remaining parts taken from reference TRBV7-9 and TRBJ2-3, reads DTGVSQNPRHKITKRGQNVTFRCDPISEHNRLYWYRQTLGQGPEFLTYFQNEAQLEKSRLLSDRFSAERPKGSFSTLEIQRTEQGDSAMYLCASSFQGLTLHHTDTQYFGPGTRLTVL.